The T cell receptor (beta chain) described here comes from a study of blood T cells in healthy people across ages. CDR1 SGHKS and CDR2 YYEKEE come from the germline V gene (reference sequence). The CDR3 extends over 15 amino acids. V lost 4 bases to trimming and J lost 5 bases; unmatched junction nucleotides: 7. The sample holds many counts of this clonotype. Through a sample-barcoded 5' primer and a J-beta primer mix, a second PCR was run for roughly 6 to 11 cycles. From the 5' RACE reads, TCRdb called clonotypes with MiXCR, one entry per CDR3 protein. The table has 590,000 or so distinct CDR3 sequences, approximately 30% seen once.

The receptor's source is an elderly woman in good health. The sample was blood. J is TRBJ2-2 and V is TRBV5-5; 8 bases align to TRBD2. This CDR3 is CASSPSGGGTGELFF. CDR3 bases: TGTGCCAGCAGCCCAAGCGGGGGCGGGACCGGGGAGCTGTTTTTT.